The 5 T cell receptor beta chains given below trace back to one sample, sequenced in a study of cytomegalovirus exposure and HLA in healthy donors. PCR amplification relied on 60 Vbeta primers (plus 13 Jbeta primers). Repertoires were generated with immunoSEQ multiplex PCR, while TCRdb's copy carries only in-frame clones and drops some. The table lists around 99,000 clones, 60% to 80% of them singletons. Input material: PBMCs. These receptors came from a man in his forties or fifties in good health and CMV-seronegative.

This rearrangement joins TRBV28 to TRBJ2-7; TRBD1 matches at 7 bases. V was pared by 8 bases and J by 1 base, with 2 bases of the junction left unmatched. Germline CDR1 is MDHEN and CDR2 is SYDVKM. The CDR3 sequence is 12 residues long. The CDR3 here is CASQQGSYEQYF. For the CDR3, the DNA is TGTGCCAGCCAACAGGGGTCCTACGAGCAGTACTTC.

V and J are TRBV18 and TRBJ2-7; TRBD1 is a possible D gene (5 bases). V was trimmed by 2 bases and J by 3 bases, leaving 17 bases between them. The CDR3 totals 16 residues. Germline V gene lookup returns CDR1 KGHSH and CDR2 LQKENI. CDR3 sequence: CASSPYVRGIGYEQYF. DNA of the CDR3: TGTGCCAGCTCACCATATGTTAGGGGTATCGGCTACGAGCAGTACTTC. Together with reference TRBV18 and TRBJ2-7, the CDR3 gives the full variable domain: NAGVMQNPRHLVRRRGQEARLRCSPMKGHSHVYWYRQLPEEGLKFMVYLQKENIIDESGMPKERFSAEFPKEGPSILRIQQVVRGDSAAYFCASSPYVRGIGYEQYFGPGTRLTVT.

This clone occurred once. The rearrangement links TRBV7-7 to TRBJ2-2; 7 bases are a match to TRBD1. Trimming took 5 bases from V and 4 from J; bases not matched to a gene: 4. CDR1 is SSHAT and CDR2 is FNYEAQ in the germline V gene (reference sequence). CDR3 size: 14 residues. CDR3 in amino acids: CASSPDRATGELFF. The CDR3 DNA follows: TGTGCCAGCAGCCCCGACAGGGCCACCGGGGAGCTGTTTTTT.

The chain uses TRBV6-4 and TRBJ2-2; tentative D call: TRBD1 (6 bases). This CDR3 is built from 15 residues. Looked up from germline, CDR1 is MRHNA and CDR2 is SNTAGT. V was trimmed by 0 bases and J by 2 bases, leaving 7 bases between them. CDR3 nucleotide sequence: TGTGCCAGCAGTGACTCAGGGGGAAACACCGGGGAGCTGTTTTTT. Its protein is CASSDSGGNTGELFF.

The rearrangement joins TRBV6-5 to TRBJ1-1; maybe TRBD1 (6 bases). Trimming stripped 0 bases from V and 4 bases from J, with 12 bases between. The CDR3 has 15 amino acids. Per the germline V gene, CDR1 is MNHEY and CDR2 is SVGAGI. The CDR3 DNA reads TGTGCCAGCAGTTACTCGCCAGGGGCAGGCACTGAAGCTTTCTTT. Residues: CASSYSPGAGTEAFF.